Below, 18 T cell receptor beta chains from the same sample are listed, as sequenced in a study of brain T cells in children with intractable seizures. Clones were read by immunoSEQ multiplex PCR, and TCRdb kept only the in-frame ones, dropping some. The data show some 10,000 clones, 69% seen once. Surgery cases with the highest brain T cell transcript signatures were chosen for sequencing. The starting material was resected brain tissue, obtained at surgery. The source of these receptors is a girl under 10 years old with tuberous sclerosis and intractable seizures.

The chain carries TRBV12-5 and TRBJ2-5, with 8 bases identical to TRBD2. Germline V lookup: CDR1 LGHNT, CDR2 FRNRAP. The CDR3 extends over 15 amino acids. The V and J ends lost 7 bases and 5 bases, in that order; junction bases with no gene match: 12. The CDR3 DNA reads TGTGCTAGTGCCGCCAGCGGGGGTATTGAGGAGACCCAGTACTTC. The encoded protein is CASAASGGIEETQYF.

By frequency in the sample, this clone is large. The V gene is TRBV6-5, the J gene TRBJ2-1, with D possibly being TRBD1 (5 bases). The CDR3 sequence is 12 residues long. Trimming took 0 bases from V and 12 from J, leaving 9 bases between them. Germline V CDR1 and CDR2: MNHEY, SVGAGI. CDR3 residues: CASSYSWGTQFF. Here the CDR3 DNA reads TGTGCCAGCAGTTACTCCTGGGGCACGCAGTTCTTC.

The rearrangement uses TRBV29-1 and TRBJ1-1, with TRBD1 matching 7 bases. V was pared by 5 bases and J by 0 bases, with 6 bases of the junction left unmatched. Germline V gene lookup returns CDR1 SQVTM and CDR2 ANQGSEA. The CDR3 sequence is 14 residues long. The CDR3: CSVQGGSLNTEAFF. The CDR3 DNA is TGCAGCGTTCAAGGGGGCAGCCTGAACACTGAAGCTTTCTTT.

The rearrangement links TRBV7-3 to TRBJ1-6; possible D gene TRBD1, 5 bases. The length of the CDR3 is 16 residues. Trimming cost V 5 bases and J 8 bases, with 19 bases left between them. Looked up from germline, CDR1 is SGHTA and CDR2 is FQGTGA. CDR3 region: CASSSAARGSDSPLHF. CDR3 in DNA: TGTGCCAGCAGCAGCGCCGCGAGGGGTTCGGATTCACCCCTCCACTTT.

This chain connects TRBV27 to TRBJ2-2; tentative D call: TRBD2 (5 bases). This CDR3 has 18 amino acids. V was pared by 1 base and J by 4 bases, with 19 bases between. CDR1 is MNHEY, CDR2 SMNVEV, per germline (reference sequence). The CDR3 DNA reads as TGTGCCAGCAGTTTATATGGTAGTCGGGCGAGGGCCACCGGGGAGCTGTTTTTT. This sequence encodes CASSLYGSRARATGELFF.

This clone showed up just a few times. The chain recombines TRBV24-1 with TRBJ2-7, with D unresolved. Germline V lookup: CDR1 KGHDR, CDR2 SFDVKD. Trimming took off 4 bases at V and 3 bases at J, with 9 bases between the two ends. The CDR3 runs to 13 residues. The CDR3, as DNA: TGTGCCACCAGTGAGCAACGGATCTACGAGCAGTACGTC. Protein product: CATSEQRIYEQYV.

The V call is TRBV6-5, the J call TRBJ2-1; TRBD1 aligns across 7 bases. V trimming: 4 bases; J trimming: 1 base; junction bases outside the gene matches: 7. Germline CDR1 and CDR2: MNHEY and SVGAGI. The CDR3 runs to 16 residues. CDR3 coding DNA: TGTGCCAGCAGTTCCAACAGGGGTCCATCCTACAATGAGCAGTTCTTC. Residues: CASSSNRGPSYNEQFF.

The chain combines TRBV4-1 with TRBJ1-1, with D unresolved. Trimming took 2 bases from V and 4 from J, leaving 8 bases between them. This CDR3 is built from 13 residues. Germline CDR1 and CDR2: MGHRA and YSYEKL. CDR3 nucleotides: TGCGCCAGCAGCCAACAACAAGTCACTGAAGCTTTCTTT. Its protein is CASSQQQVTEAFF.

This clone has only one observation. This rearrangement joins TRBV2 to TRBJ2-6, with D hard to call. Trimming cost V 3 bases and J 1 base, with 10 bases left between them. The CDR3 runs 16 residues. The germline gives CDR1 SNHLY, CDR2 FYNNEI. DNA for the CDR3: TGTGCCAGCAGTGAGATTGGGCCTTCTGGGGCCAACGTCCTGACTTTC. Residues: CASSEIGPSGANVLTF.

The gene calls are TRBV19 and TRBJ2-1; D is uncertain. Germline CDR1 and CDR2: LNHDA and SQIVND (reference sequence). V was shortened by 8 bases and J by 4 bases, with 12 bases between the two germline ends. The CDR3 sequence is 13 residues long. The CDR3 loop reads CASAVARYNEQFF. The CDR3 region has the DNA TGTGCCAGTGCCGTGGCCAGGTACAATGAGCAGTTCTTC.

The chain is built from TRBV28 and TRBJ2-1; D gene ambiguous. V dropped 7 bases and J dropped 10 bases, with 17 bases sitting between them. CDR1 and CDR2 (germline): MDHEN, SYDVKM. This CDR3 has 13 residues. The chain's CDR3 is CASTSPPPQEQFF. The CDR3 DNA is TGTGCCAGCACCTCCCCCCCGCCTCAAGAGCAGTTCTTC.

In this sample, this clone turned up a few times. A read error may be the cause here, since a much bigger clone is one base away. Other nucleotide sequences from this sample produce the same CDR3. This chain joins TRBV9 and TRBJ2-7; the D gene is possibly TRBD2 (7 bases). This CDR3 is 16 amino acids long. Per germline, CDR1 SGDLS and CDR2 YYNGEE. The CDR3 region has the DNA TGTGCCACCAGCGACGGAGGGGGGGGGAACATCTACGAGCAGTACTTC. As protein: CATSDGGGGNIYEQYF.

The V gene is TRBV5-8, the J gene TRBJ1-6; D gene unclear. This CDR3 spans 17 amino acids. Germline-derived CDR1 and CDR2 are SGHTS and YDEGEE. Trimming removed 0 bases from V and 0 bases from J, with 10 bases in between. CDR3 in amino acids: CASSLERLSSYNSPLHF. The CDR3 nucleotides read TGTGCCAGCAGCTTGGAACGGTTGAGCTCCTATAATTCACCCCTCCACTTT. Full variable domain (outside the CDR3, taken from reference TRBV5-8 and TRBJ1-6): EAGVTQSPTHLIKTRGQQATLRCSPISGHTSVYWYQQALGLGLQFLLWYDEGEERNRGNFPPRFSGRQFPNYSSELNVNALELEDSALYLCASSLERLSSYNSPLHFGNGTRLTVT.

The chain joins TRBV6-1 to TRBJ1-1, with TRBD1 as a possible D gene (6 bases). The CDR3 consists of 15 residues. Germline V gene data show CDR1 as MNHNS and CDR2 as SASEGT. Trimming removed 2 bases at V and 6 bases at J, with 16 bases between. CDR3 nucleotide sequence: TGTGCCAGCAGTGAAACAGGGAAGGGGTTGGCTGAAGCTTTCTTT. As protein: CASSETGKGLAEAFF.

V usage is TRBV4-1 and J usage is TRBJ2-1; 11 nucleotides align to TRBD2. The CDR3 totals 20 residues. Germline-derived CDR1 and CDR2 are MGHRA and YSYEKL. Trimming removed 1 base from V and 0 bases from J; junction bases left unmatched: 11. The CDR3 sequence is CASSQGQLAGARSSYNEQFF. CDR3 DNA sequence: TGCGCCAGCAGCCAAGGACAACTAGCGGGGGCCAGGAGCTCCTACAATGAGCAGTTCTTC.

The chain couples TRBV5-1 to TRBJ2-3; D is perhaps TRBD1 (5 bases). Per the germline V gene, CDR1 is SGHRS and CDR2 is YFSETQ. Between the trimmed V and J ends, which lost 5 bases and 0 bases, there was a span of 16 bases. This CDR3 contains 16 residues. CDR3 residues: CASSGAGDTSTDTQYF. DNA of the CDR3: TGCGCCAGCAGTGGGGCAGGAGATACTAGCACAGATACGCAGTATTTT.

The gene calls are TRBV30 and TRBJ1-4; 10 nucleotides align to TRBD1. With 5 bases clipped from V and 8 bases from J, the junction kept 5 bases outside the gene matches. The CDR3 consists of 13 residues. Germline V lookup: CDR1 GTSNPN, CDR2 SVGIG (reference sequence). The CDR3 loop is CAWAVGQGEKLFF. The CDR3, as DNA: TGTGCCTGGGCCGTGGGACAGGGGGAAAAACTGTTTTTT.

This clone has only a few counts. The CDR3 spells CASSPGTGKNEQFF. CDR3 nucleotides: TGTGCCAGCAGTCCCGGGACAGGCAAAAATGAGCAGTTCTTC. The chain recombines TRBV5-5 with TRBJ2-1, with 8 bases lining up with TRBD1. Per germline, CDR1 SGHKS and CDR2 YYEKEE (reference sequence). The CDR3 runs 14 residues. Trimming at V came to 5 bases and at J to 7 bases, leaving 8 bases not matched to a gene. The full variable domain, rest sourced from reference TRBV5-5 and TRBJ2-1, is DAGVTQSPTHLIKTRGQQVTLRCSPISGHKSVSWYQQVLGQGPQFIFQYYEKEERGRGNFPDRFSARQFPNYSSELNVNALLLGDSALYLCASSPGTGKNEQFFGPGTRLTVL.